These T cell receptor beta chains were read from a single sample in a study of a mutant IDH1 vaccine in newly diagnosed glioma. Measured with immunoSEQ multiplex PCR; TCRdb has only the in-frame clones, and not every one. The sample records around 60,000 clones, more than 90% being singletons. The source material was PBMCs, sampled from a glioma patient treated with radiotherapy, temozolomide or both. The receptors shown here come from a man between 50 and 59 years old with glioma. Both conserved end residues are part of each CDR3. Each record gives: V gene, J gene, D gene, clone size, CDR3 DNA, CDR3 protein. The D gene is left open where the match is weak. For some rows the clone size is stated as once, few or many, or as a class when expanded; others skip it.

TRBV4-1	TRBJ1-6	NA	few	TGCGCCAGCAGCCTCGTCTGGGAGGCGGATTCACCCCTCCACTTT	CASSLVWEADSPLHF
TRBV19	TRBJ2-3	NA	NA	TGTGCCAGTAGCGAACCCGGAACAGGGTTGAGGACAGATACGCAGTATTTT	CASSEPGTGLRTDTQYF
TRBV7-9	TRBJ2-2	NA	once	TGTGCCAGCAGCTTATTGCCCGGGGAGCTGTTTTTT	CASSLLPGELFF
TRBV18	TRBJ1-4	TRBD1	once	TGTGCCAGCTCACCAACCGGGACAGGGGTTGAAAAACTGTTTTTT	CASSPTGTGVEKLFF
TRBV30	TRBJ1-3	NA	NA	TGTGCCTGGAGTGTACTGGTCGACTCTGGAAACACCATATATTTT	CAWSVLVDSGNTIYF
TRBV5-5	TRBJ1-1	NA	NA	TGTGCCAGCAGCTCGACAGTCACGGGGAACACTGAAGCTTTCTTT	CASSSTVTGNTEAFF
TRBV7-2	TRBJ2-3	NA	NA	TGTGCCAGCAGCCCCGGGACAAATACGCAGTATTTT	CASSPGTNTQYF
TRBV6-5	TRBJ1-2	TRBD1	NA	TGTGCCAGCAGTTCCTTACAGGGGCGCTATGGCTACACCTTC	CASSSLQGRYGYTF
TRBV29-1	TRBJ2-5	NA	NA	TGCAGCGTTGCAAGGGCTAAGTGGGAGACCCAGTACTTC	CSVARAKWETQYF
TRBV6-4	TRBJ1-6	NA	few	TGTGCCAGCAGCCGAGGAAGGGAACGTAATTCACCCCTCCACTTT	CASSRGRERNSPLHF
TRBV11-3	TRBJ1-1	NA	once	TGTGCCAGCAGCCAGGCTTCGAACACTGAAGCTTTCTTT	CASSQASNTEAFF
TRBV7-2	TRBJ2-3	TRBD2	NA	TGTGCCAGCACCAACAGCGGGGGCGACACAGATACGCAGTATTTT	CASTNSGGDTDTQYF
TRBV27	TRBJ1-5	NA	once	TGTGCCAGCAGTTTATATTTCCAGGGTCAGCCCCAGCATTTT	CASSLYFQGQPQHF
TRBV5-1	TRBJ2-1	TRBD2	NA	TGCGCCAGCAGCTTGATGGCTAGCGGGAGTGGTGAGCAGTTCTTC	CASSLMASGSGEQFF
TRBV18	TRBJ1-1	TRBD1	NA	TGTGCCAGCTCACCACAGGGGGCCTACACTGAAGCTTTCTTT	CASSPQGAYTEAFF
TRBV5-6	TRBJ1-5	NA	NA	TGTGCCAGCAGCGTAGGACGAGATAGCAATCAGCCCCAGCATTTT	CASSVGRDSNQPQHF
TRBV6-5	TRBJ1-1	NA	NA	TGTGCCAGCAGTTACGGGCAGAGTGAAGCTTTCTTT	CASSYGQSEAFF
TRBV5-1	TRBJ2-3	TRBD2	NA	TGCGCCAGCAGCTCATCTAGCGGGGGGGTGAGAGATACGCAGTATTTT	CASSSSSGGVRDTQYF
TRBV5-6	TRBJ1-5	NA	NA	TGTGCCAGCAGCTTGTGGGAGGTCCGGAGCAATCAGCCCCAGCATTTT	CASSLWEVRSNQPQHF
TRBV7-9	TRBJ1-2	NA	NA	TGTGCCAGCAGCTTAGCTCATGCATTGGGCTACACCTTC	CASSLAHALGYTF
TRBV5-1	TRBJ2-3	TRBD2	NA	TGCGCCAGCAGCTTAGAGACGGGGGGGCCAGGTACGCAGTATTTT	CASSLETGGPGTQYF
TRBV2	TRBJ2-2	TRBD1	NA	TGTGCCAGCAGCGACAGGGCAACGAACACCGGGGAGCTGTTTTTT	CASSDRATNTGELFF
TRBV7-9	TRBJ2-5	NA	NA	TGTGCCAGCAGCTTAGACGGTGGGGAGACCCAGTACTTC	CASSLDGGETQYF
TRBV29-1	TRBJ1-1	NA	NA	TGCAGCGGGCAGGGAAATGAAGCTTTCTTT	CSGQGNEAFF
TRBV6-5	TRBJ1-6	NA	NA	TGTGCCAGCAGTTCAAGGGTGGATTTTAATAATTCACCCCTCCACTTT	CASSSRVDFNNSPLHF
TRBV25-1	TRBJ1-1	NA	NA	TGTGCCAGCAGTTCCGGGGGAACTGAAGCTTTCTTT	CASSSGGTEAFF
TRBV5-4	TRBJ1-2	NA	NA	TGTGCCAGCAGCTTGGGGGGACGCAGCAGGATGGTAGGCTACACCTTC	CASSLGGRSRMVGYTF
TRBV28	TRBJ2-7	NA	NA	TGTGCCAGCAGTTTATACCATACAGGGAATGACGAGCAGTACTTC	CASSLYHTGNDEQYF
TRBV5-6	TRBJ1-2	NA	NA	TGTGCCAGCAGCAGGCCCAGGGGAGGGAACTATGGCTACACCTTC	CASSRPRGGNYGYTF
TRBV5-8	TRBJ1-1	TRBD1	NA	TGTGCCAGCAGCTTGTTTAATCGCAGGGGGCCTGAAGCTTTCTTT	CASSLFNRRGPEAFF
TRBV20-1	TRBJ2-7	NA	NA	TGCAGTGCTGCATCTAGCGTACAGCAGTACTTC	CSAASSVQQYF
TRBV19	TRBJ1-2	NA	NA	TGTGCCAGCCGGGACACCTCCACCTATGGCTACACCTTC	CASRDTSTYGYTF
TRBV29-1	TRBJ2-1	TRBD2	NA	TGCAGCGCCCGGGGGGGGGCGAAATCCAACAATGAGCAGTTCTTC	CSARGGAKSNNEQFF
TRBV6-4	TRBJ2-3	NA	NA	TGTGCCAGCAGTGACTCCTCTTTTTCTAGCACAGATACGCAGTATTTT	CASSDSSFSSTDTQYF
TRBV5-1	TRBJ2-7	TRBD2	NA	TGCGCCAGCAGCTTGGATCTGAGCGGGAGGGCGGACGAGCAGTACTTC	CASSLDLSGRADEQYF
TRBV7-2	TRBJ2-7	TRBD2	NA	TGTGCCAGCAGCTTCGGGGGGGGCGAGCAGTACTTC	CASSFGGGEQYF
TRBV7-2	TRBJ1-2	NA	once	TGTGCCAGCAGCGCCCCGACAGCTAACTATGGCTACACCTTC	CASSAPTANYGYTF
TRBV7-6	TRBJ2-5	TRBD1	once	TGTGCCAGCAGCCGTTCTTCCAGGGGGTACCAAGAGACCCAGTACTTC	CASSRSSRGYQETQYF
TRBV10-1	TRBJ2-7	TRBD2	NA	TGCGCCAGCAGTGAGTCGCTAGCGGGAGTGATAGAGCAGTACTTC	CASSESLAGVIEQYF
TRBV5-1	TRBJ2-3	NA	NA	TGCGCCAGCAGCTCCGGCATAAACTCAGGCACAGATACGCAGTATTTT	CASSSGINSGTDTQYF
TRBV6-5	TRBJ2-6	NA	few	TGTGCCAGCAGTTACTATTCGGGCTCTGGGGCCAACGTCCTGACTTTC	CASSYYSGSGANVLTF